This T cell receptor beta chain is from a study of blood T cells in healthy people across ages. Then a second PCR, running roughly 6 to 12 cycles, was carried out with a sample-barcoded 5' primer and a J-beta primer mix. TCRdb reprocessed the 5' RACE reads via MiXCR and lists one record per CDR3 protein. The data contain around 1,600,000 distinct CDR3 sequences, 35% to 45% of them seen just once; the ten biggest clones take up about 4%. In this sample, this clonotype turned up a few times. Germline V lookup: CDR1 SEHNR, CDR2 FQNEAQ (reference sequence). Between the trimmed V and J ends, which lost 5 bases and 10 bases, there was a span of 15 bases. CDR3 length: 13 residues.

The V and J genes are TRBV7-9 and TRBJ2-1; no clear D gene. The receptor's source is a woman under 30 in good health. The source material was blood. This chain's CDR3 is CASSIPRYEEQFF. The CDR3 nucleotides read TGTGCCAGCAGCATCCCGAGATACGAGGAGCAGTTCTTC.